This TCR beta chain was sequenced for a study of cytotoxic CD8 clonotypes in ibrutinib-treated CLL. As for the study in general: Of a cohort that held some 10 relapsed/refractory and around 14 treatment-naive patients, some 17 were IGHV unmutated. Results showed roughly 24 partial and 2 complete responses; following median approximately 68 months, approximately 15 remained remitted, about twelve advanced. With a range of 6 to 36, the median treatment time before response samples were taken was approximately 12 months. Points from the study as a whole: Patients had baseline clonality above age-matched healthy donors, and this clonality moved with circulating CD8+ T-cell counts.

The protocol was immunoSEQ multiplex PCR, while the TCRdb copy is restricted to in-frame clones and leaves out a portion. The sample has around 310,000 clones, roughly 79% seen once. Germline V gene lookup returns CDR1 LGHNA and CDR2 YSLEER. This CDR3 spans 14 amino acids. V gave up 0 bases and J gave up 2 bases, with 7 bases separating them. About this clone: Its antigen remains unidentified.

The material was PBMCs, obtained before ibrutinib treatment. The chain joins TRBV4-3 to TRBJ1-1; D ambiguous. This receptor was obtained from a human donor with chronic lymphocytic leukemia. Written as DNA, the CDR3 is TGCGCCAGCAGCCAAGAGGGTAGTAACACTGAAGCTTTCTTT. Translating it yields CASSQEGSNTEAFF.